The 17 T cell receptor beta chains below come from one sample, sequenced in a study of vaccination and CD4 T cells after COVID-19. Sequenced with the Oncomine TCR Beta short-read assay was DNA taken from cultured CD4+ T cells. Each CDR3 protein gets one entry after TCRdb re-called the PCR reads with MiXCR. The sample lists 6,000 to 9,500 distinct CDR3 sequences; around 30% were seen once. Sample treatment: approximately 9-day PBMC culture with coronavirus spike peptide pools or control peptides (ViraFEST assay). CD4+ T lymphocytes from the unexposed donor were collected before the COVID-19 pandemic (2011-2018). Their recognized antigens are unknown. The source material was CD4+ T cells from blood, cultured in vitro. All receptors come from a human donor in good health.

In this sample, this clonotype is medium-sized. The chain recombines TRBV27 with TRBJ1-5, with 7 bases fitting TRBD1. V dropped 10 bases and J dropped 7; count of bases not matched to a gene: 10. The CDR3 runs to 13 residues. CDR1 and CDR2 (germline): MNHEY, SMNVEV (reference sequence). This chain's CDR3 is CATQQGWGQPQHF. CDR3 sequence (DNA): TGTGCCACTCAACAGGGGTGGGGACAGCCCCAGCATTTT.

This clonotype has more than one count but fewer than ten. The chain has TRBV18 and TRBJ1-5, with 8 bases matching TRBD1. The germline CDR1 and CDR2 sequences are KGHSH and LQKENI. CDR3 length equals 15 residues. Losses at the gene ends were 3 bases for V and 4 bases for J; bases not matched to a gene: 5. In DNA form, the CDR3 reads TGTGCCAGCTCACCGACCGGGACAGGAAATCAGCCCCAGCATTTT. Protein: CASSPTGTGNQPQHF.

The sample holds a few counts of this clonotype. The rearrangement uses TRBV20-1 and TRBJ2-3; tentatively, D is TRBD2 (7 bases). This CDR3 region has 14 residues. Trimming shortened V by 4 bases and J by 2 bases, and 13 bases separated the two germline ends. From germline, CDR1 is DFQATT and CDR2 SNEGSKA (reference sequence). The DNA for the CDR3 is TGCAGTGCTATCCGGGGGGCTTACACAGATACGCAGTATTTT. This gives the protein CSAIRGAYTDTQYF.

The chain links TRBV6-1 to TRBJ1-3; D is uncertain. The CDR3 totals 15 residues. Germline V gene sequence: CDR1 MNHNS, CDR2 SASEGT. Trimming removed 7 bases from V and 4 bases from J, with 17 bases in between. In nucleotides, the CDR3 is TGTGCCAGCAAAACCACCTCCTCGTTGGGAAACACCATATATTTT. This sequence encodes CASKTTSSLGNTIYF.

This sequence joins TRBV27 and TRBJ1-4; TRBD1 is a possible D gene (6 bases). Trimming stripped 3 bases from V and 5 bases from J, with 10 bases between. CDR1 and CDR2 from the germline V gene are MNHEY and SMNVEV (reference sequence). The CDR3 spans 14 residues. In DNA form, the CDR3 reads TGTGCCAGCAGTTTTAGTGACAGGAATGAAAAACTGTTTTTT. This codes for CASSFSDRNEKLFF.

The V and J genes are TRBV2 and TRBJ2-5; D may be TRBD1 or TRBD2 (7 bases each). This CDR3 is 14 amino acids long. Germline V gene data show CDR1 as SNHLY and CDR2 as FYNNEI. V was pared by 6 bases and J by 3 bases, with 14 bases between. DNA for the CDR3: TGTGCCAGCAGCCGACAGGGAGGGAAAGAGACCCAGTACTTC. Translation gives CASSRQGGKETQYF.

In its sample, this clonotype was seen a few times. V is TRBV11-1 and J is TRBJ2-3; D gene ambiguous. The CDR3 length is 12 residues. Trimming cost V 5 bases and J 0 bases, with 3 bases left between them. Germline V gene data show CDR1 as SGHAT and CDR2 as FQDESV (reference sequence). CDR3: CASSGSTDTQYF. CDR3 nucleotide sequence: TGTGCCAGCAGCGGAAGCACAGATACGCAGTATTTT.

This clonotype was seen a few times. The chain joins TRBV19 to TRBJ1-2, with D perhaps TRBD1 (6 bases). CDR1 is LNHDA and CDR2 is SQIVND in the germline V gene (reference sequence). Trimming took off 4 bases at V and 7 bases at J, with 16 bases between the two ends. This CDR3 contains 14 residues. The CDR3 DNA reads as TGTGCCAGTAGTAATCCGGGGGCGAAAGGTGGCTACACCTTC. Its protein product is CASSNPGAKGGYTF.

This clonotype was found a few times. The junction and the germline gene differ at one end; a read error may be behind it. The chain employs TRBV12-3 or TRBV12-4 and TRBJ1-6; 7 bases fit TRBD1. CDR3 length: 13 residues. The CDR3 loop is CASNRGYSSPLHF. CDR3 sequence (DNA): TGTGCCAGCAACAGGGGCTATAGTTCACCCCTCCACTTT.

This clonotype has more than one count but fewer than ten. The rearrangement links TRBV6-1 to TRBJ1-3; possible D gene TRBD1, 5 bases. CDR1 and CDR2 from the germline V gene are MNHNS and SASEGT. The CDR3 runs to 13 residues. V dropped 9 bases and J dropped 0 bases, with 9 bases sitting between them. The CDR3 loop is CASEGPSGNTIYF. DNA of the CDR3: TGTGCCAGTGAGGGGCCCTCTGGAAACACCATATATTTT.

This clonotype was counted only a few times. V usage is TRBV19 and J usage is TRBJ2-3, with a weak D call TRBD2 (5 bases). Germline-derived CDR1 and CDR2 are LNHDA and SQIVND (reference sequence). The CDR3 runs 13 residues. Deletions cut 4 bases from V and 2 bases from J, with 7 bases between. As DNA, the CDR3 is TGTGCCAGTAGTACGGGATACACAGATACGCAGTATTTT. Its translation is CASSTGYTDTQYF.

This clonotype was seen a handful of times. The chain joins TRBV7-9 to TRBJ2-2; TRBD1 matches 7 bases. CDR3 length: 17 residues. V lost 3 bases to trimming and J lost 5 bases; unmatched junction nucleotides: 12. CDR1 is SEHNR and CDR2 is FQNEAQ in the germline V gene (reference sequence). In DNA, the CDR3 is TGTGCCAGCAGCTTGCCGGGGACAGTCGGACGGACCGGGGAGCTGTTTTTT. This encodes CASSLPGTVGRTGELFF.

The V call is TRBV5-4, the J call TRBJ2-2; TRBD1 matches 8 bases. The CDR3 length is 17 residues. V lost 4 bases to trimming and J lost 6 bases; unmatched junction nucleotides: 14. Germline-derived CDR1 and CDR2 are SGHNT and YYREEE (reference sequence). CDR3 in amino acids: CASSAGQGAPPAGELFF. DNA for the CDR3: TGTGCCAGCAGCGCCGGGCAGGGGGCCCCTCCCGCCGGGGAGCTGTTTTTT.

This clonotype is judged medium-sized. V and J are TRBV27 and TRBJ1-6; a weak D match, TRBD1 (6 bases). CDR1 and CDR2 from the germline V gene are MNHEY and SMNVEV (reference sequence). Trimming removed 3 bases from V and 8 bases from J, with 11 bases in between. This CDR3 region has 14 residues. The CDR3: CASSFVQGYSPLHF. As DNA, the CDR3 is TGTGCCAGCAGTTTTGTACAGGGCTATTCACCCCTCCACTTT.

This chain uses TRBV4-2 with TRBJ1-2; D gene unclear. This CDR3 has 14 residues. Germline CDR1 reads LGHNA; CDR2 reads YNFKEQ. With 4 bases removed from V and 7 bases from J, the gap between germline ends came to 16 bases. CDR3 DNA: TGTGCCAGCAGCCTTGGAAACCGGGAGGGTGGCTACACCTTC. It is translated as CASSLGNREGGYTF.

The chain has TRBV6-4 and TRBJ2-1, with 8 nucleotides matching TRBD1. The CDR3 totals 15 residues. V trimming: 5 bases; J trimming: 0 bases; junction bases outside the gene matches: 3. Germline CDR1 and CDR2: MRHNA and SNTAGT. The CDR3 reads CASSPGQGSYNEQFF. As DNA, the CDR3 is TGTGCCAGCAGTCCTGGACAGGGCTCCTACAATGAGCAGTTCTTC.

Sample share makes this clonotype medium-sized (0.01 to 0.1%). The chain has TRBV20-1 and TRBJ1-5, with no clear D. Trimming took off 6 bases at V and 7 bases at J, with 13 bases between the two ends. CDR3 length: 12 amino acids. In germline, CDR1 is DFQATT, CDR2 SNEGSKA (reference sequence). This CDR3 reads CSALMVGQPQHF. In DNA, the CDR3 is TGCAGTGCACTGATGGTGGGGCAGCCCCAGCATTTT.